This TCR beta chain stems from a study of T-cell memory formation after mild COVID-19. The overall study: Largely, the TCR clusters proved donor specific.

TCRdb independently ran MiXCR on the 5' RACE reads; one entry per CDR3 protein. The table shows roughly 350,000 distinct CDR3 sequences, with around 20% occurring only once. Study outcomes and limitations: The authors left the SARS-CoV-2 specificity of second-wave clones peaking on day 37 unconfirmed. Largely, contracting CD4+ clones fell within CM and EM, and contracting CD8+ clones within EMRA.

In regard to this clonotype: Its target is not known.

The sequence was obtained from an adult woman who had mild COVID-19 (a few samples of this study predate the infection). Cell type and time point are not known. Sample: PBMCs or a T cell subset sorted from them (not recorded which).

DNA for the CDR3: TGTGCCAGCAGCTCTGAATGGACAGCGAACACCGGGGAGCTGTTTTTT. This gives the protein CASSSEWTANTGELFF. V gene TRBV7-9 combines with J gene TRBJ2-2; a weak D match, TRBD1 (6 bases). Trimming left V 4 bases short and J 0 bases short, with 12 bases between. CDR1 and CDR2 from the germline V gene are SEHNR and FQNEAQ (reference sequence). The CDR3 extends over 16 amino acids. The whole variable domain, remainder taken from reference TRBV7-9 and TRBJ2-2, is DTGVSQNPRHKITKRGQNVTFRCDPISEHNRLYWYRQTLGQGPEFLTYFQNEAQLEKSRLLSDRFSAERPKGSFSTLEIQRTEQGDSAMYLCASSSEWTANTGELFFGEGSRLTVL.